The 21 T cell receptor beta chains below were found in one sample sequenced in a study of OX40 agonist ivuxolimab in advanced cancers. Some clones are missing from TCRdb's copy, which holds only in-frame ones; the method was immunoSEQ multiplex PCR. The table shows under 100,000 clones, with roughly 90% occurring only once. The input for sequencing was CD4+ or CD8+ T cells sorted from blood, taken in a trial of the OX40 agonist ivuxolimab. The receptors derive from an adult with an advanced solid tumor such as melanoma, head and neck, liver or kidney cancer.

The V and J genes are TRBV29-1 and TRBJ2-3; D might be TRBD1 or TRBD2, each matching 5 bases. Germline V CDR1 and CDR2: SQVTM, ANQGSEA. This CDR3 is built from 11 residues. Between the trimmed V and J ends, which lost 7 bases and 14 bases, there was a span of 19 bases. The CDR3 nucleotides read TGCAGCGAAGATGTTGGGGGAGTGGGGTATTTT. Translated: CSEDVGGVGYF.

V usage is TRBV27 and J usage is TRBJ2-7; 7 nucleotides align to TRBD1. CDR1 and CDR2 from the germline V gene are MNHEY and SMNVEV (reference sequence). The CDR3 length is 15 residues. The V segment lost 2 bases and the J segment 2 bases; nucleotides outside the gene matches: 6. The CDR3 DNA sequence: TGTGCCAGCAGTTTAAGGGACAGCAGTACCTACGAGCAGTACTTC. Protein product: CASSLRDSSTYEQYF.

The V and J genes are TRBV6-1 and TRBJ2-1; D possibly corresponds to TRBD2 (6 bases). The CDR3 extends over 18 amino acids. V lost 0 bases and J lost 7, with 22 bases in between. Germline CDR1 is MNHNS and CDR2 is SASEGT. CDR3 region: CASSEALLLGGRMNEQFF. Written as DNA, the CDR3 is TGTGCCAGCAGTGAAGCGCTTCTTTTGGGAGGCAGGATGAATGAGCAGTTCTTC.

The V gene is TRBV2, the J gene TRBJ2-3; 9 bases align to TRBD2. The CDR3 is made up of 15 amino acids. V lost 1 base and J lost 2; bases outside the gene matches: 1. Germline assignment: CDR1 SNHLY and CDR2 FYNNEI. DNA for the CDR3: TGTGCCAGCAGTGAAGGCGGGAGGGCCACAGATACGCAGTATTTT. It codes for CASSEGGRATDTQYF.

The V and J genes are TRBV6-1 and TRBJ2-7; 7 bases fit TRBD1. The V gene end was trimmed by 4 bases and the J gene end by 3 bases; junction bases not matched to a gene: 6. Germline V gives CDR1 MNHNS, CDR2 SASEGT. CDR3 length equals 14 residues. The CDR3 sequence: CASSAGQVRYEQYF. CDR3 DNA: TGTGCCAGCAGTGCTGGACAGGTTCGCTACGAGCAGTACTTC.

V and J are TRBV11-2 and TRBJ1-5, with D uncertain. The CDR3 consists of 13 residues. Germline CDR1 SGHAT, CDR2 FQNNGV. Trimming took 5 bases from V and 5 from J, leaving 10 bases between them. This CDR3 is CASSARTDQPQHF. In DNA, the CDR3 is TGTGCCAGCAGCGCCCGGACTGATCAGCCCCAGCATTTT.

This clone appeared a few times. The V gene is TRBV7-8, the J gene TRBJ2-5; D possibly corresponds to TRBD2 (5 bases). The V gene's germline CDR1 is SGHVS and CDR2 FQNEAQ. V was trimmed by 4 bases and J by 5 bases, leaving 17 bases between them. The CDR3 is 15 amino acids. The chain's CDR3 is CASSSLAPTGETQYF. Here the CDR3 DNA reads TGTGCCAGCAGCTCTCTAGCCCCGACCGGGGAGACCCAGTACTTC.

This rearrangement joins TRBV28 to TRBJ2-7, with a possible D match to TRBD1 (5 bases). Germline CDR1 reads MDHEN; CDR2 reads SYDVKM. V was shortened by 7 bases and J by 2 bases, with 12 bases between the two germline ends. CDR3 length equals 13 residues. As DNA, the CDR3 is TGTGCCAGCACACAGGTACTTACCTACGAGCAGTACTTC. Amino acid sequence: CASTQVLTYEQYF.

This sequence joins TRBV27 and TRBJ2-5; 8 bases align to TRBD2. V lost 6 bases, J lost 5 bases, and 14 bases stayed unmatched. This CDR3 is built from 16 residues. Germline CDR1 and CDR2: MNHEY and SMNVEV (reference sequence). CDR3 region: CASRGLGRSSWETQYF. CDR3 DNA sequence: TGTGCCAGCAGGGGACTAGGTCGGTCTTCGTGGGAGACCCAGTACTTC.

Of note for this clone: The sample has other DNA sequences that encode this CDR3 too. V gene TRBV5-1 combines with J gene TRBJ1-2; no reliable D call. Per germline, CDR1 SGHRS and CDR2 YFSETQ. The V and J ends lost 3 bases and 6 bases respectively, with 15 bases between them. This CDR3 is built from 14 residues. The CDR3 reads CASSSGRVGNGYTF. The DNA for the CDR3 is TGCGCCAGCAGCTCGGGTCGGGTGGGGAATGGCTACACCTTC.

The chain joins TRBV28 to TRBJ2-3; D might be TRBD2 (6 bases). CDR3 size: 15 residues. The V gene lost 6 bases and the J gene lost 2 bases, with 15 bases spanning the gap. CDR1 is MDHEN, CDR2 SYDVKM, per germline. The CDR3 loop is CASRTGTPVTDTQYF. For the CDR3, the DNA is TGTGCCAGCAGGACCGGGACTCCGGTCACAGATACGCAGTATTTT.

The genes are TRBV7-8 and TRBJ2-2, with 8 nucleotides matching TRBD2. This CDR3 is built from 18 residues. The trim removed 5 bases at V and 4 bases at J, leaving 15 bases unmatched. Germline V gene data show CDR1 as SGHVS and CDR2 as FQNEAQ. The CDR3 here is CASSPRTSPQLSTGELFF. The CDR3 DNA follows: TGTGCCAGCAGCCCACGGACTAGCCCCCAACTTAGCACCGGGGAGCTGTTTTTT.

The V and J genes are TRBV6-1 and TRBJ2-5; D possibly uses TRBD1 or TRBD2 (5 bases each). The V and J ends lost 6 bases and 2 bases respectively, with 10 bases between them. CDR1 is MNHNS and CDR2 is SASEGT in the germline V gene. The CDR3 is made up of 13 amino acids. This CDR3 is CASRAGTQETQYF. Written as DNA, the CDR3 is TGTGCCAGCAGAGCCGGGACGCAAGAGACCCAGTACTTC.

This rearrangement joins TRBV27 to TRBJ1-2; 7 nucleotides match TRBD1. Germline CDR1 MNHEY, CDR2 SMNVEV (reference sequence). This CDR3 contains 16 residues. V lost 6 bases to trimming and J lost 6 bases; unmatched junction nucleotides: 16. The CDR3 protein is CASSLESRQGMNGYTF. Here the CDR3 DNA reads TGTGCCAGCAGCCTCGAGAGTAGACAGGGTATGAATGGCTACACCTTC.

The rearrangement links TRBV19 to TRBJ2-3; D is perhaps TRBD2 (8 bases). CDR3 length: 16 amino acids. The V and J ends lost 9 bases and 3 bases respectively, with 22 bases between them. Germline V gene data show CDR1 as LNHDA and CDR2 as SQIVND (reference sequence). The CDR3 loop is CASSRGGGGPTDTQYF. The CDR3 DNA reads TGTGCCAGCTCTAGAGGGGGCGGGGGGCCGACAGATACGCAGTATTTT. The variable domain in full, with the rest retrieved from reference TRBV19 and TRBJ2-3, is DGGITQSPKYLFRKEGQNVTLSCEQNLNHDAMYWYRQDPGQGLRLIYYSQIVNDFQKGDIAEGYSVSREKKESFPLTVTSAQKNPTAFYLCASSRGGGGPTDTQYFGPGTRLTVL.

The gene calls are TRBV4-2 and TRBJ1-1; 7 nucleotides align to TRBD1. The junction had 8 bases not matched to a gene; V was cut back by 3 bases and J by 1 base. CDR3 size: 16 residues. Looked up from germline, CDR1 is LGHNA and CDR2 is YNFKEQ. The CDR3 here is CASSQISRGTNTEAFF. Here the CDR3 DNA reads TGTGCCAGCAGCCAGATCTCCAGGGGGACGAACACTGAAGCTTTCTTT.

This chain links TRBV19 with TRBJ1-4; D gene unclear. The ends were cut back, 3 bases at V and 5 bases at J, with 7 bases in the middle. This CDR3 spans 13 amino acids. Germline V gene data show CDR1 as LNHDA and CDR2 as SQIVND (reference sequence). CDR3 bases: TGTGCCAGTAGTATGTGGAGGAATGAAAAACTGTTTTTT. Amino acids: CASSMWRNEKLFF.

Written as DNA, the CDR3 is TGTGCCACCAGCAGAAGCCCAGGGGAATGGTCAGATACGCAGTATTTT. Residues: CATSRSPGEWSDTQYF. The chain is built from TRBV15 and TRBJ2-3; D may be TRBD1 (6 bases). The length of the CDR3 is 16 residues. Trimming cost V 2 bases and J 4 bases, with 16 bases left between them. Looked up from germline, CDR1 is LNHNV and CDR2 is YYDKDF (reference sequence).

The chain recombines TRBV23-1 with TRBJ1-5; TRBD1 agrees at 7 bases. TRBV23-1 is an open reading frame, and its role is uncertain. This CDR3 has 16 amino acids. The junction had 10 bases not matched to a gene; V was cut back by 3 bases and J by 5 bases. CDR3 nucleotides: TGCGCCAGCAGTCATGTATTTGAGGGGGCCTATCAGCCCCAGCATTTT. Its protein product is CASSHVFEGAYQPQHF.

This chain joins TRBV29-1 and TRBJ2-6; D might be TRBD1 or TRBD2, each matching 7 bases. Germline CDR1 SQVTM, CDR2 ANQGSEA. V dropped 6 bases and J dropped 0 bases, with 21 bases sitting between them. The CDR3 contains 18 residues. The CDR3 sequence is CSVSTGPSGTSGANVLTF. CDR3 DNA sequence: TGCAGCGTGTCGACAGGGCCTAGCGGCACCTCTGGGGCCAACGTCCTGACTTTC.

J is TRBJ1-6 and V is TRBV18, with a tentative D call TRBD1 (6 bases). V was clipped by 1 base and J by 7 bases, with 8 bases between them. The CDR3 is 14 residues long. Germline V gene sequence: CDR1 KGHSH, CDR2 LQKENI. In nucleotides, the CDR3 is TGTGCCAGCTCACCACGCAGGGGCAATTCACCCCTCCACTTT. Amino acid sequence: CASSPRRGNSPLHF. Together with reference TRBV18 and TRBJ1-6, the CDR3 gives the full variable domain: NAGVMQNPRHLVRRRGQEARLRCSPMKGHSHVYWYRQLPEEGLKFMVYLQKENIIDESGMPKERFSAEFPKEGPSILRIQQVVRGDSAAYFCASSPRRGNSPLHFGNGTRLTVT.